The rows below give T cell receptor beta chains drawn from one sample of a study of T cell changes during pregnancy in multiple sclerosis. The protocol was immunoSEQ multiplex PCR, while the TCRdb copy is restricted to in-frame clones and leaves out a portion. The top ten hold about 2.5% of the sample, which has approximately 85,000 clones, more than 85% seen once. The material was peripheral blood, obtained in the first trimester of pregnancy. The source of these receptors is a female donor with multiple sclerosis, enrolled in a pregnancy study. The CDR3 runs from the conserved cysteine through the conserved F or W. A D gene is named only where the DNA matches it firmly. Some rows mark clone size as missing; the rest say once, few, many or name a class of expanded clone.

>TRBJ2-3|-|TRBV14|TRBD2
CASSPRTSGSTDTQYF
TGTGCCAGCAGCCCGAGAACTAGCGGATCCACAGATACGCAGTATTTT
>TRBJ2-3|-|TRBV7-2|TRBD1
CASTNRGVTDTQYF
TGTGCCAGCACAAACAGGGGGGTCACAGATACGCAGTATTTT
>TRBJ2-7|-|TRBV7-9|-
CASSLGGPVEQYF
TGTGCCAGCAGCTTAGGAGGGCCAGTCGAGCAGTACTTC
>TRBJ2-3|-|TRBV12-5|-
CASGLSLEADTQYF
TGTGCTAGTGGTTTGTCTCTAGAGGCAGATACGCAGTATTTT
>TRBJ2-1|-|TRBV7-3|TRBD2
CASSKIAGGPADEQFF
TGTGCCAGCAGCAAAATAGCGGGAGGGCCGGCGGATGAGCAGTTCTTC
>TRBJ2-3|once|TRBV9|-
CASSPRDTFSTDTQYF
TGTGCCAGCAGCCCTCGGGACACCTTTAGCACAGATACGCAGTATTTT
>TRBJ2-2|-|TRBV19|TRBD2
CASVLTGTRNTGELFF
TGTGCCAGTGTCTTAACCGGGACTAGGAACACCGGGGAGCTGTTTTTT
>TRBJ2-7|-|TRBV6-5|-
CASGRGSFYEQYF
TGTGCCAGCGGTCGGGGGTCTTTCTACGAGCAGTACTTC
>TRBJ1-1|-|TRBV27|TRBD1
CASSAGQARGAFF
TGTGCCAGCAGTGCCGGACAGGCAAGGGGGGCTTTCTTT
>TRBJ2-7|few|TRBV10-3|TRBD1
CAISLGQSREQYF
TGTGCCATCAGCCTGGGACAGTCGAGGGAGCAGTACTTC
>TRBJ1-1|-|TRBV5-1|-
CASSLAPKPNTEAFF
TGCGCCAGCAGCTTGGCCCCCAAGCCGAACACTGAAGCTTTCTTT
>TRBJ2-2|-|TRBV28|-
CATTLARGNGELFF
TGTGCCACCACGCTAGCGAGGGGAAACGGGGAGCTGTTTTTT
>TRBJ2-7|-|TRBV5-4|TRBD2
CASSTPDGGDSYEQYF
TGTGCCAGCAGCACACCCGATGGGGGGGACTCCTACGAGCAGTACTTC
>TRBJ1-2|-|TRBV9|TRBD1
CASSRLGTGPGYTF
TGTGCCAGCAGCCGTCTTGGGACAGGGCCCGGCTACACCTTC
>TRBJ1-3|-|TRBV27|-
CASSSTTRNTIYF
TGTGCCAGCAGTTCCACGACAAGAAACACCATATATTTT
>TRBJ2-7|-|TRBV18|-
CASSPMQGMLEQYF
TGTGCCAGCTCACCGATGCAGGGTATGTTGGAGCAGTACTTC
>TRBJ2-7|few|TRBV9|TRBD1
CASSVNAGGSYEQYF
TGTGCCAGCAGCGTAAACGCAGGGGGCTCTTACGAGCAGTACTTC
>TRBJ2-7|-|TRBV2|-
CASSEGSGLNEQYF
TGTGCCAGCAGTGAAGGGTCAGGGCTAAACGAGCAGTACTTC
>TRBJ2-2|-|TRBV19|TRBD2
CASTPGTSGAGELFF
TGTGCCAGTACCCCAGGTACTAGCGGGGCAGGGGAGCTGTTTTTT
>TRBJ1-5|-|TRBV7-3|TRBD1
CASSPHPRQGSYSNQPQHF
TGTGCCAGCAGCCCACATCCGAGACAGGGATCTTATAGCAATCAGCCCCAGCATTTT
>TRBJ1-6|few|TRBV30|-
CAWSVIGVGSPLHF
TGTGCCTGGAGTGTAATAGGGGTCGGTTCACCCCTCCACTTT
>TRBJ2-7|-|TRBV5-1|-
CASSTGIGQYF
TGCGCCAGCAGTACAGGGATAGGGCAGTACTTC
>TRBJ2-1|-|TRBV28|TRBD2
CASSSNNGLAGGDEQFF
TGTGCCAGCAGTTCCAACAATGGACTAGCGGGAGGGGATGAGCAGTTCTTC
>TRBJ2-3|-|TRBV19|TRBD1
CASSDRGRTDTQYF
TGTGCCAGTAGTGACAGGGGGCGCACAGATACGCAGTATTTT
>TRBJ2-2|few|TRBV9|TRBD1
CASSPWTGMNTGELFF
TGTGCCAGCAGCCCGTGGACAGGGATGAACACCGGGGAGCTGTTTTTT
>TRBJ1-6|-|TRBV27|TRBD1
CASSLRQGNSPLHF
TGTGCCAGCAGTTTGCGACAGGGAAATTCACCCCTCCACTTT
>TRBJ2-1|-|TRBV6-6|TRBD2
CASMLAGGNEQFF
TGTGCCAGCATGCTAGCGGGAGGGAATGAGCAGTTCTTC
>TRBJ2-7|-|TRBV11-2|TRBD2
CASSLGSGGLGPSYEQYF
TGTGCCAGCAGCTTAGGAAGCGGCGGACTAGGCCCTTCCTACGAGCAGTACTTC
>TRBJ2-2|-|TRBV6-5|-
CASSRVVAGELFF
TGTGCCAGCAGCCGCGTGGTAGCCGGGGAGCTGTTTTTT
>TRBJ2-5|-|TRBV10-3|-
CAISERSAQETQYF
TGTGCCATCAGTGAGCGGAGCGCCCAAGAGACCCAGTACTTC
>TRBJ2-7|-|TRBV28|TRBD1
CASSSGTGWEYEQYF
TGTGCCAGCAGTTCCGGGACAGGTTGGGAATACGAGCAGTACTTC
>TRBJ2-3|-|TRBV5-1|TRBD2
CASSRTSGGTTDTQYF
TGCGCCAGCAGCAGGACTAGCGGGGGAACCACAGATACGCAGTATTTT
>TRBJ2-1|-|TRBV6-5|-
CASSYGLAMDEQFF
TGTGCCAGCAGTTACGGGCTAGCGATGGATGAGCAGTTCTTC
>TRBJ2-3|-|TRBV19|TRBD1
CASTGTGKADTQYF
TGTGCCAGTACTGGGACAGGGAAAGCAGATACGCAGTATTTT
>TRBJ2-5|-|TRBV7-7|-
CASSFRPEETQYF
TGTGCCAGCAGCTTTAGACCGGAGGAGACCCAGTACTTC
>TRBJ1-6|once|TRBV28|TRBD1
CAIQRPGGNNSPLHF
TGTGCCATACAACGACCAGGGGGGAACAATTCACCCCTCCACTTT
>TRBJ2-5|once|TRBV29-1|TRBD1
CSVGRRQGWQTQYF
TGCAGCGTTGGACGCCGACAGGGTTGGCAGACCCAGTACTTC
>TRBJ1-6|-|TRBV30|-
CAWTDSSSYNSPLHF
TGTGCCTGGACAGATTCCAGCTCCTATAATTCACCCCTCCACTTT
>TRBJ1-1|-|TRBV19|TRBD1
CASLPGTGGRGNTEAFF
TGTGCCAGTCTTCCCGGGACAGGGGGCCGAGGGAACACTGAAGCTTTCTTT
>TRBJ1-2|-|TRBV29-1|TRBD1
CSVGTGASGYTF
TGCAGCGTTGGGACAGGGGCGAGTGGCTACACCTTC
>TRBJ2-1|-|TRBV5-6|TRBD2
CASSLAVGTSGIAYNEQFF
TGTGCCAGCAGCTTGGCAGTAGGGACTAGCGGGATTGCCTACAATGAGCAGTTCTTC
>TRBJ1-1|-|TRBV5-1|TRBD1
CASSLFRGLGNTEAFF
TGCGCCAGCAGCTTGTTTAGGGGGCTGGGGAACACTGAAGCTTTCTTT
>TRBJ1-2|few|TRBV19|TRBD1
CASIRTGGYGYTF
TGTGCCAGTATACGGACAGGGGGCTATGGCTACACCTTC
>TRBJ1-2|-|TRBV9|-
CASSGPWTALNYGYTF
TGTGCCAGCAGCGGCCCTTGGACAGCCCTCAACTATGGCTACACCTTC
>TRBJ1-1|-|TRBV6-5|-
CASSYPGVGTEAFF
TGTGCCAGCAGTTACCCGGGGGTCGGCACTGAAGCTTTCTTT
>TRBJ2-7|-|TRBV4-1|TRBD2
CASSQGSGGYDEQYF
TGCGCCAGCAGCCAAGGGAGCGGGGGGTACGACGAGCAGTACTTC
>TRBJ1-6|few|TRBV5-6|-
CASSGDRHSPLHF
TGTGCCAGCAGCGGCGACAGGCATTCACCCCTCCACTTT
>TRBJ2-7|-|TRBV5-1|TRBD2
CASRSGTRPYEQYF
TGCGCCAGCAGGTCCGGGACTAGACCCTACGAGCAGTACTTC
>TRBJ2-7|-|TRBV4-1|TRBD1
CASSQAQQGNFYEQYF
TGCGCCAGCAGCCAAGCCCAACAGGGGAACTTTTACGAGCAGTACTTC
>TRBJ1-6|few|TRBV13|-
CASSLGGITPLHF
TGTGCCAGCAGCCTGGGGGGGATAACACCCCTCCACTTT
>TRBJ2-2|-|TRBV7-2|TRBD2
CASSLDSRGGNTGELFF
TGTGCCAGCAGCTTAGATTCGCGGGGGGGCAACACCGGGGAGCTGTTTTTT
>TRBJ1-2|-|TRBV25-1|-
CASSEAEIYTF
TGTGCCAGCAGTGAAGCGGAGATCTACACCTTC
>TRBJ2-4|-|TRBV4-3|TRBD1
CASSQDFGQGRANIQYF
TGCGCCAGCAGCCAAGATTTTGGACAGGGGAGGGCAAACATTCAGTACTTC
>TRBJ2-2|-|TRBV7-2|-
CASSFQRASGELFF
TGTGCCAGCAGCTTCCAGCGGGCGTCCGGGGAGCTGTTTTTT
>TRBJ1-3|-|TRBV6-1|TRBD1
CASSARDRGGNTIYF
TGTGCCAGCAGTGCCCGGGACAGGGGTGGAAACACCATATATTTT
>TRBJ1-2|-|TRBV6-5|-
CASRARGGDYGYTF
TGTGCCAGCAGGGCGCGGGGAGGGGACTATGGCTACACCTTC
>TRBJ2-5|-|TRBV9|TRBD2
CASSVAHSGGHQETQYF
TGTGCCAGCAGCGTAGCCCATAGCGGGGGGCATCAAGAGACCCAGTACTTC